This T cell receptor beta chain was recovered during a study of breast tumors, draining lymph nodes, adjacent tissues. TCRdb reanalysed the multiplex PCR reads using MiXCR and keeps one entry per CDR3 protein. This sample has fewer than 8,000 distinct CDR3 sequences, with about 40% found just once. Findings and limits, study-wide: Findings are consistent with lymph node origin and intratumoral expansion of most tumor T cells. Luminal-like breast cancer showed significantly higher tumor–nontumor repertoire similarity than basal-like. Compared with lymph nodes, tumors were less diverse; compared with nontumor tissue, more.

In this sample, this clonotype turned up many times. The antigen remains unidentified. Sequencing was carried out using tumor-adjacent breast tissue. This clonotype was sampled from a female donor with breast cancer. Some clones in this sample may be carry-over from other donors' samples.

The CDR3: CASSGSSGVDEQFF. The CDR3 DNA sequence: TGTGCCAGTAGTGGATCTTCAGGGGTCGATGAGCAGTTCTTC. The chain uses TRBV19 and TRBJ2-1; a weak D match, TRBD1 (6 bases). From germline, CDR1 is LNHDA and CDR2 SQIVND (reference sequence). The CDR3 runs to 14 residues. V lost 5 bases and J 8 bases, leaving 16 bases between the germline ends.